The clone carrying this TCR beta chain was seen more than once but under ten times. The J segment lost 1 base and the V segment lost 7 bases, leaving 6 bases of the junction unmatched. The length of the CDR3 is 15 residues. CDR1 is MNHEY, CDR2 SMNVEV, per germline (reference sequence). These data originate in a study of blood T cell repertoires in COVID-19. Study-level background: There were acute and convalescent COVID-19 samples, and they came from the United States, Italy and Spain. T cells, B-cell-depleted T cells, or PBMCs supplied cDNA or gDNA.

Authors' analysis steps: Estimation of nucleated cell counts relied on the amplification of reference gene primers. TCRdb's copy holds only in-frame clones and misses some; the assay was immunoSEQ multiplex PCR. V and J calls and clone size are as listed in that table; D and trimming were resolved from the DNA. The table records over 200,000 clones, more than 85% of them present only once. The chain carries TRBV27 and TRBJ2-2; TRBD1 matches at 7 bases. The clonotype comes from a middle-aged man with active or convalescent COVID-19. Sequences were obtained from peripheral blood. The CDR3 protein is CASITGTVNTGELFF. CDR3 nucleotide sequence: TGTGCCAGCATCACCGGGACAGTGAACACCGGGGAGCTGTTTTTT.